This TCR beta chain was found in a study of T cells after yellow fever vaccination (dated by TCRdb to about 2019). Context from the whole study: The SMART-Seq v4 Ultra Low Input RNA kit was used to prepare libraries from fractions with low cell numbers. To follow T-cell clones before and after both primary and booster YFV17D yellow fever vaccination, bulk TCR alpha and beta repertoires underwent longitudinal sequencing. Two healthy male donors, one aged 18 to 30 and one aged 30 to 39 years, were included in the cohort. Bulk PBMC replicates and cell subsets were isolated from blood drawn at multiple timepoints before and after both primary and secondary immunization. Study-wide conclusions, independent of this receptor: A small fraction of clonotypes appeared in both the CD4 and CD8 compartments, likely as a result of convergent recombination. Compared with the primary T-cell response, the secondary T-cell response was weaker but faster, peaking on day 5 rather than day 15. Computational filtering was needed because FACS-sorted repertoires could contain abundant contaminating clonotypes from the bulk population. After the booster, most of the clones that had expanded following primary vaccination were detected again (almost 98% of CD4 and around 88% of CD8), which suggests that memory was broadly maintained. The study included only two donors, which limits how far the findings can be generalized.

The cysteine opens and the phenylalanine closes a CDR3 of 16 amino acids. Only CDR3 DNA remains: 48 bases, in frame from the first base. The germline V gene specifies SGHRS as CDR1 and YFSETQ as CDR2. V loses 2 bases, J loses 6 bases, and the germline ends lie 18 bases apart. Sequencing was carried out with an Illumina NovaSeq 6000. Synthesis of TCR cDNA relied on 5'RACE template switching, a step that introduced a universal primer site along with unique molecular identifiers. cDNA synthesis was primed from both the TCR alpha and TCR beta constant segments. Libraries were amplified in two PCR steps, with sample barcodes and sequencing adapters added in the second step. Sequencing of libraries was done on Illumina HiSeq 2500 (2x100 bp) or NovaSeq (2x150 bp). Under the source paper's analysis protocol: Reads were demultiplexed and collapsed into UMI consensus sequences with MIGEC, and V(D)J alignment was performed with MiXCR. Using edgeR on replicate PBMC samples, clonotypes were called vaccine-responding if FDR was below 0.01 and the log2 fold change was above 5 up to day 15. Each bulk clonotype was labeled CD4 or CD8 based on which sequenced repertoire, CD4 or CD8, contained the clonotype at higher abundance. The public reads were reanalyzed by TCRdb: fastp trimming at Q25, MiXCR alignment, in-frame beta chains only. Every CDR3 protein is listed once, alongside the most common genes and DNA of its rows. These V and J calls are TCRdb output, not the study's own analysis. The sample table contains about 310,000 distinct CDR3 sequences; only one count was recorded for roughly 4% of them. Around a quarter of the sample belongs to the ten largest clones.

On this clonotype itself: The specificity of this receptor is unknown. Base qualities are not recorded, but no much larger clone differs from it by a single base.

This specimen's treatment or condition label, interpreted: live attenuated yellow fever vaccine strain. At each blood-draw timepoint, two biological replicates of bulk PBMCs were collected. A standard Ficoll-Paque protocol was used to isolate PBMCs from peripheral blood. TriZol was used to extract RNA from bulk PBMCs, from CD4 and CD8 fractions, and from dextramer-positive and dextramer-negative fractions. The receptor's source is a man younger than 30 who received the YFV17D yellow fever vaccine. Here the sequenced sample was PBMCs, taken on the day of the yellow fever booster vaccination. The chain is assembled from TRBV5-1 and TRBJ2-1; the D gene is possibly TRBD2, with 6 bases matching. The DNA reads as follows: TGCGCCAGCAGCTTAACTACTAGCTCCGGGCCCAATGAGCAGTTCTTC. This yields the protein CASSLTTSSGPNEQFF.